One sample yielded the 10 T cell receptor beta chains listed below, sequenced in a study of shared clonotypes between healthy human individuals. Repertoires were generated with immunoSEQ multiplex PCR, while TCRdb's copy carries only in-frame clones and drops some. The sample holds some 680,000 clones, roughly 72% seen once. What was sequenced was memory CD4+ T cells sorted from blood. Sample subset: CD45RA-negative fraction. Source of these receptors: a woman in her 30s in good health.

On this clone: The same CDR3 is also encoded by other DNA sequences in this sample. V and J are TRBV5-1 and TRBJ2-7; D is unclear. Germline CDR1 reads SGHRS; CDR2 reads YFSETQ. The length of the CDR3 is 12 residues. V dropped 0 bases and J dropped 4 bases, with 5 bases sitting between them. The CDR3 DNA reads TGCGCCAGCAGCTTGGAGAGATACGAGCAGTACTTC. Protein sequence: CASSLERYEQYF.

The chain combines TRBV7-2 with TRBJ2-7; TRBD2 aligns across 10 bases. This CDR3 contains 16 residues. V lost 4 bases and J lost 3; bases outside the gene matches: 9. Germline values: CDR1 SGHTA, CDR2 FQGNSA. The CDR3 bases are TGTGCCAGCAGCTCGCAAGCGGGAGGGTTCAACTACGAGCAGTACTTC. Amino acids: CASSSQAGGFNYEQYF. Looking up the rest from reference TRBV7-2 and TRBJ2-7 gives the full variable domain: GAGVSQSPSNKVTEKGKDVELRCDPISGHTALYWYRQSLGQGLEFLIYFQGNSAPDKSGLPSDRFSAERTGGSVSTLTIQRTQQEDSAVYLCASSSQAGGFNYEQYFGPGTRLTVT.

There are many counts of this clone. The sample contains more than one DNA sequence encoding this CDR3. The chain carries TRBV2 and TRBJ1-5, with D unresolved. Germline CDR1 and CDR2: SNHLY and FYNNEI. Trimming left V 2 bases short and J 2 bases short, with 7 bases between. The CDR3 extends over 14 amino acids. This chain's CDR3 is CASSERVGNQPQHF. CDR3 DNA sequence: TGTGCCAGCAGTGAAAGGGTTGGCAATCAGCCCCAGCATTTT.

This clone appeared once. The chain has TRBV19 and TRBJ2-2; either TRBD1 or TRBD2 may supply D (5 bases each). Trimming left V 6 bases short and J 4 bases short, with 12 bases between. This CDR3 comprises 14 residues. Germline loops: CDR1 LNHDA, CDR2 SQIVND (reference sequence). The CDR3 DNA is TGTGCCAGTAGGAATCCGGGACCCACCGGGGAGCTGTTTTTT. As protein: CASRNPGPTGELFF.

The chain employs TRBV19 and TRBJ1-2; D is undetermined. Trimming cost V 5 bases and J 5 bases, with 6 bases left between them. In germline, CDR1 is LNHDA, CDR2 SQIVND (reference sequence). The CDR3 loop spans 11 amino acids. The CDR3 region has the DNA TGTGCCAGTAGTTCGGCATATGGCTACACCTTC. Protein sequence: CASSSAYGYTF.

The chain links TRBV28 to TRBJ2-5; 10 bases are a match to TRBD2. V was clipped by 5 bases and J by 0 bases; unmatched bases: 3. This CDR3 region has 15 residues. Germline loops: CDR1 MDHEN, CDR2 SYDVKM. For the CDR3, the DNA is TGTGCCAGCAGTAGAGCGGGAGGGTACCAAGAGACCCAGTACTTC. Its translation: CASSRAGGYQETQYF.

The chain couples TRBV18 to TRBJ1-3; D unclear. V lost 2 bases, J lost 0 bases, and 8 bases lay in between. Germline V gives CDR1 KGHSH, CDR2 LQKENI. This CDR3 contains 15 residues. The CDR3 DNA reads TGTGCCAGCTCACCAATCGACGGCTCTGGAAACACCATATATTTT. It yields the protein CASSPIDGSGNTIYF.

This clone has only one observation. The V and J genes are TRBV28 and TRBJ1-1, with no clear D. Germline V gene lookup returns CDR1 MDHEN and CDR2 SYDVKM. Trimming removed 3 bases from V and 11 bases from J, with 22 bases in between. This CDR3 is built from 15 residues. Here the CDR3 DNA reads TGTGCCAGCAGTTTCCTCCTTGATGTCAAAGTTAGGGCTTTCTTT. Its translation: CASSFLLDVKVRAFF.

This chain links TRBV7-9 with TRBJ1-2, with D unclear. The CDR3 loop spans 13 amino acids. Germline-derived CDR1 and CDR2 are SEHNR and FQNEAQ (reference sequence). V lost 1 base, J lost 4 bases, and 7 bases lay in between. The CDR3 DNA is TGTGCCAGCAGCTTAGATGGGGTCTATGGCTACACCTTC. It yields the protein CASSLDGVYGYTF.

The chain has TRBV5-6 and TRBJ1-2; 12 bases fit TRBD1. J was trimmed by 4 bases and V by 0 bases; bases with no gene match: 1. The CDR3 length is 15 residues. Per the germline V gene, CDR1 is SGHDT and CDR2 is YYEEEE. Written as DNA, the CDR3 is TGTGCCAGCAGCTTGGCGGGACAGGGGGCCTATGGCTACACCTTC. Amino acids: CASSLAGQGAYGYTF.